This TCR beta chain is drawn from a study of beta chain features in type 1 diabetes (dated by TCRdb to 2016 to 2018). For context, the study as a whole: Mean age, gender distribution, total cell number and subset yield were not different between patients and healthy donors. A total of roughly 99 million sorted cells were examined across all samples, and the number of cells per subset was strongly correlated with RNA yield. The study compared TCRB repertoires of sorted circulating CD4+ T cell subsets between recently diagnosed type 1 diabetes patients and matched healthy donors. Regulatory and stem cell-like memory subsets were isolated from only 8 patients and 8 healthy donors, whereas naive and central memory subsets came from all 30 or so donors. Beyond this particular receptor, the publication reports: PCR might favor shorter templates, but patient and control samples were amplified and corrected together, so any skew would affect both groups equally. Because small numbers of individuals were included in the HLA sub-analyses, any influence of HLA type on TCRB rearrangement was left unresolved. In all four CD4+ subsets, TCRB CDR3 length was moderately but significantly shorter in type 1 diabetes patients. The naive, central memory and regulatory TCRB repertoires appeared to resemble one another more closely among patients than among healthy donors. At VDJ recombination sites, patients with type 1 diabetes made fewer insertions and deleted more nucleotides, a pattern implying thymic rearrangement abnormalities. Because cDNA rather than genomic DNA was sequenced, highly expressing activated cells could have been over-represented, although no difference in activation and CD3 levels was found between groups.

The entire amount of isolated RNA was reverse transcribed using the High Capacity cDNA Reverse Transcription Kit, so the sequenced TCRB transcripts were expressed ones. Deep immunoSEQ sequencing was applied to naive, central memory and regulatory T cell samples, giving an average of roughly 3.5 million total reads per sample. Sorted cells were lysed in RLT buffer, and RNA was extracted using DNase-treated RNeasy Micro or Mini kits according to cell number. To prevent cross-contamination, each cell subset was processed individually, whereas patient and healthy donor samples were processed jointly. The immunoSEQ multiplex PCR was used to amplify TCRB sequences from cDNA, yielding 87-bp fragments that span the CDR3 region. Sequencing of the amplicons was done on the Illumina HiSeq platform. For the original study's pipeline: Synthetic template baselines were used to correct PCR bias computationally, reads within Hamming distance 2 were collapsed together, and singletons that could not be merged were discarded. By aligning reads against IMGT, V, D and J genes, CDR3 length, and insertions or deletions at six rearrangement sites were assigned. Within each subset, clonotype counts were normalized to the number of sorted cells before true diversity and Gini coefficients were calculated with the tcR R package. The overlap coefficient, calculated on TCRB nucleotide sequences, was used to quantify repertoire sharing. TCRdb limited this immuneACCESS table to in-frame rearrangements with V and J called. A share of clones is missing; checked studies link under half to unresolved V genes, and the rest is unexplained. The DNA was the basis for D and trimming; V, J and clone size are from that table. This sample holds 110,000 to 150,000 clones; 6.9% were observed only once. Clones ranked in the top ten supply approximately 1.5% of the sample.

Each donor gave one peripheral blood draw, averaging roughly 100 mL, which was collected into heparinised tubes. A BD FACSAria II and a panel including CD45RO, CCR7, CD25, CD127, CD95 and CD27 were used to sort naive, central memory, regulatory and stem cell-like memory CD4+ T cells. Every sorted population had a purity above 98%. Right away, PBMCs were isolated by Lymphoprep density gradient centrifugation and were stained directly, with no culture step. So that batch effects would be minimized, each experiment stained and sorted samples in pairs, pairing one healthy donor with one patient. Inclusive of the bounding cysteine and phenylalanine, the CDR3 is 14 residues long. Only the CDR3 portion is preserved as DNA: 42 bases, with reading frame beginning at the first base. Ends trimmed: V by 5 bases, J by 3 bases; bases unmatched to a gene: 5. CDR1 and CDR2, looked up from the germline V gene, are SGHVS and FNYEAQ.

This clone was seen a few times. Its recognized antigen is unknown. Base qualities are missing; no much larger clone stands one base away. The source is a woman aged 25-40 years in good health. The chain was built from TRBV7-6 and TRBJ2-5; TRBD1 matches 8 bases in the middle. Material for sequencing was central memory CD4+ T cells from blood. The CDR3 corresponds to CASSQRTGKETQYF. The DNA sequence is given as TGTGCCAGCAGCCAGAGGACAGGGAAAGAGACCCAGTACTTC. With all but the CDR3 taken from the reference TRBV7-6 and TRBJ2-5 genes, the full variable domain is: GAGVSQSPRYKVTKRGQDVALRCDPISGHVSLYWYRQALGQGPEFLTYFNYEAQQDKSGLPNDRFSAERPEGSISTLTIQRTEQRDSAMYRCASSQRTGKETQYFGPGTRLLVL.